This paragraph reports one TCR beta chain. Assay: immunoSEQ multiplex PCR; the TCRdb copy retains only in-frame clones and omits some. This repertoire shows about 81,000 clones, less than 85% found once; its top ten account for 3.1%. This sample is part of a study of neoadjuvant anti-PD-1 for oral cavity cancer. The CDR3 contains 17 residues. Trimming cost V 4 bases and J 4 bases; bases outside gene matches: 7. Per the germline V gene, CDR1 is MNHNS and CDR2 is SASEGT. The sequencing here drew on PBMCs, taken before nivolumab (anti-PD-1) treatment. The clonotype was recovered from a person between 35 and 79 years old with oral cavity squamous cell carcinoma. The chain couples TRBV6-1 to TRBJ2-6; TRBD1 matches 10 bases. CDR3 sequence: CASSAGTGVGGANVLTF. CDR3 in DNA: TGTGCCAGCAGTGCTGGGACAGGGGTGGGGGGGGCCAACGTCCTGACTTTC.